This T cell receptor beta chain was observed in a study of T-cell reconstitution after alpha-beta-depleted transplantation in children. Study-level findings and limits: In some patients, recipient T cells and intrathymic progenitors surviving conditioning explained high day-60 diversity. T-cell counts and diversity at one year post-transplant came mainly from newly produced T cells. Reportedly, roughly two months post-transplant, alpha-beta T cells arose from several hundred expanded graft clones.

Unique molecular identifiers tagged the TCRbeta library. MiXCR, applied by TCRdb to the PCR reads, yields one record per CDR3 protein. The top ten hold 7.5% of the sample, which has 330,000 or so distinct CDR3 sequences, 10% seen once. This clonotype has at least ten counts. The antigen is not known. This receptor was obtained from a boy under two years old with acute myeloid leukemia, due to receive a stem cell transplant. The sample consisted of PBMCs, taken before TCRalphabeta/CD19-depleted stem cell transplant.

The CDR3 coding sequence is TGTGCCAGCACCTCCACGGACAGGGGTTATCCCGGGGAGCTGTTTTTT. It yields the protein CASTSTDRGYPGELFF. This chain joins TRBV12-3 or TRBV12-4 and TRBJ2-2, with TRBD1 identical over 9 bases. The J segment lost 6 bases and the V segment lost 7 bases, leaving 12 bases of the junction unmatched. The CDR3 is 16 residues long.